The entry that follows covers one T cell receptor beta chain sequence. Antigen specificity is unknown. TCRdb redid the calling of the reads with MiXCR, one entry per CDR3 protein. The table includes about 890,000 distinct CDR3 sequences, around 31% detected once. These data originate in a study of T cell repertoires in cytomegalovirus infection. Germline V gene data show CDR1 as MDHEN and CDR2 as SYDVKM. The CDR3 contains 13 residues. J lost 7 bases, V lost 4 bases, and 2 bases had no gene match. The starting material was cultured CD8+ T cells from PBMCs, obtained from culture after CMV antigen stimulation. This TCR was sampled from a human donor in good health (CMV status not recorded). Some clones in this sample may be carry-over from other donors' samples. The chain carries TRBV28 and TRBJ2-1; 9 nucleotides match TRBD2. CDR3 loop: CASSWLAGNEQFF. The CDR3 DNA sequence: TGTGCCAGCAGTTGGCTAGCGGGGAATGAGCAGTTCTTC. The whole variable domain, remainder taken from reference TRBV28 and TRBJ2-1, is DVKVTQSSRYLVKRTGEKVFLECVQDMDHENMFWYRQDPGLGLRLIYFSYDVKMKEKGDIPEGYSVSREKKERFSLILESASTNQTSMYLCASSWLAGNEQFFGPGTRLTVL.